This T cell receptor beta chain appears in the sequencing data of a study of blood T cell repertoires in COVID-19. The wider study: PBMCs, B-cell-depleted T cells, or T cells were the source of the cDNA or gDNA that made up the material.

Sequenced by immunoSEQ multiplex PCR; TCRdb stores in-frame clones only, minus some. The data show about 260,000 clones, with about 90% seen just once and about 2.2% held by the top ten. Trimming stripped 2 bases from V and 5 bases from J, with 14 bases between. Germline lookup yields CDR1 SGHRS and CDR2 YFSETQ. The CDR3 spans 15 residues. Sequencing used peripheral blood. The chain recombines TRBV5-1 with TRBJ2-1; D possibly corresponds to TRBD1 (7 bases). The clonotype comes from a woman in her forties or fifties who had recovered from COVID-19. Here the CDR3 reads CASSFRQGLHNEQFF. DNA for the CDR3: TGCGCCAGCAGCTTCAGACAGGGACTCCACAATGAGCAGTTCTTC.